This is a list of T cell receptor beta chains from one sample in a study of blood T cell repertoires in COVID-19. Measured with immunoSEQ multiplex PCR; TCRdb has only the in-frame clones, and not every one. The sample holds roughly 220,000 clones, 80% to 90% seen once. Sequences were obtained from peripheral blood. The receptors derive from a man younger than 40 with active or convalescent COVID-19. Both conserved end residues are trimmed from each CDR3.

j_call v_call cdr3_aa
TRBJ1-1 TRBV19 ASIRKRGRTEAF
TRBJ1-1 TRBV19 ASIQTGGSTEAF
TRBJ2-1 TRBV6-1 ASSPSRHNEQF
TRBJ1-2 TRBV10-3 ATGQGNYGYT
TRBJ1-1 TRBV6-2/TRBV6-3 ASSGQAVGGTEAF
TRBJ1-3 TRBV4-1 ASSQVLDSYSGNTIY
TRBJ2-2 TRBV2 ASSLRQNTGELF
TRBJ2-7 TRBV7-9 ASSFSRQGGYEQY
TRBJ1-1 TRBV19 ASRMTGNTEAF
TRBJ1-2 TRBV5-6 ASSSHRVWWDYGYT
TRBJ1-3 TRBV7-2 ASSPRGGNTIY
TRBJ1-2 TRBV5-5 ASSSGQQGYT
TRBJ2-3 TRBV13 ASSLVSTDTQY
TRBJ1-2 TRBV6-5 ASSYSGDNYGYT
TRBJ2-7 TRBV20-1 SAPSGDEQY
TRBJ2-2 TRBV29-1 SVDTGVKAPGELF
TRBJ2-7 TRBV7-3 ASSFGQPSGEQY
TRBJ2-5 TRBV5-1 ASSLGTSGTQETQY